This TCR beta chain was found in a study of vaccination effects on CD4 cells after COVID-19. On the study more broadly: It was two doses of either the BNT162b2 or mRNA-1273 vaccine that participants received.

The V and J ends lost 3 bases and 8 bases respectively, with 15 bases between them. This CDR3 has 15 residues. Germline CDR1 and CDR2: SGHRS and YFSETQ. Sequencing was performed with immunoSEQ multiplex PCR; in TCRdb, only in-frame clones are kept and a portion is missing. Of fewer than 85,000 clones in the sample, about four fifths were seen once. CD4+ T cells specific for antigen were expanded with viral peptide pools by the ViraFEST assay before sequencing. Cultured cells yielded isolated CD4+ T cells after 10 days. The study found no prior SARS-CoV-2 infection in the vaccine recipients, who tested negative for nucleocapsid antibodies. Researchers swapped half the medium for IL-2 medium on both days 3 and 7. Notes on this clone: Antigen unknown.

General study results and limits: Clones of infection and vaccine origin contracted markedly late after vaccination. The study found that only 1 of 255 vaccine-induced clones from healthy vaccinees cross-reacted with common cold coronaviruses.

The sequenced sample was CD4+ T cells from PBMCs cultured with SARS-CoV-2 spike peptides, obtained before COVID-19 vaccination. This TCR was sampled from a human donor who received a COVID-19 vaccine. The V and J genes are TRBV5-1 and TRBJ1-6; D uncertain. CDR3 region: CASSSSILRDSPLHF. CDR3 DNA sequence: TGCGCCAGCAGCTCGTCTATTCTCCGGGATTCACCCCTCCACTTT.